This TCR beta chain came from a study of blood T cell repertoires in COVID-19 (dated by TCRdb to about 2020). For context, the study as a whole: Collaborator samples came from the United States, Italy and Spain and covered acute and convalescent phases of COVID-19. The material from the prospective study consisted of cDNA or gDNA derived from T cells, B-cell-depleted T cells, or PBMCs. The dataset comprised deeply sampled blood TCRbeta repertoires from subjects exposed to, actively infected with, or recovered from COVID-19. A freely available public database, intended as a resource for researchers studying the immune response to SARS-CoV-2, is where the repertoires were released. Samples were obtained from the ongoing ImmuneRACE study (first 160 participants) and from over 1,000 subjects provided by 6 global collaborators. Sample metadata almost always included a de-identified subject ID, COVID-19 status, age in years and sex. Where available, HLA class I and class II types were obtained from metadata supplied by the sample provider rather than from assay-based typing. What the authors observed across the whole study: The amount of clinical and demographic metadata varied by source and participant and was provided uncurated.

Participants in the prospective study were enrolled through a virtual design, were aged about 18 to 89 years, and lived in fewer than 30 United States geographic areas. To assign participants to cohorts, the prospective study relied on clinical history that participants themselves reported in a screening survey and a study questionnaire. Recovered participants in ImmuneRACE Cohort 3 were defined by two consecutive negative NP/OP PCR tests, clearance by a healthcare professional, or resolution of symptoms. Each participant in the prospective study had whole blood, serum and a nasopharyngeal or oropharyngeal swab collected by mobile phlebotomists. Participants in the prospective study had the option to provide additional blood draws and questionnaires over a roughly two-month period. Prospective study blood samples were shipped either frozen or at room temperature before DNA extraction. The immunoSEQ Assay, a bias-controlled multiplex PCR, was used to amplify TCRbeta CDR3 regions from genomic DNA. As for the original processing: The number of nucleated cells in each sample was estimated from the amplification of reference gene primers within the assay. Sequence reads were collapsed and filtered to measure the absolute abundance of every unique TCRbeta CDR3 rearrangement. For each sample, productive Simpson clonality was calculated as the square root of Simpson's diversity index across productive rearrangements. Imported from immuneACCESS, the table was reduced by TCRdb to in-frame sequences with V and J called. These copies leave out some clones; in studies compared against another copy, an unresolved V gene accounts for under half, and the cause of the remainder is not known. V and J calls and clone size are copied from that table; D and trimming were computed from the DNA. The table for this sample lists almost 500,000 clones; around 85% of them were counted only once. The ten largest clones take up 6.5% to 9.5% of the sample.

As regards this clone: It lacks a known antigen. No base quality values were provided; no much bigger clone lies one nucleotide off.

The V and J ends are trimmed by 5 bases and 4 bases, leaving 15 bases between them. The CDR3 measures 15 amino acids from cysteine to phenylalanine. Of the read, only the CDR3 DNA is kept; its 45 bases are in frame from base 1. The germline V gene gives CDR1 as MNHEY and CDR2 as SVGAGI. Sequencing input: PBMCs or T cells enriched from blood (not recorded which). The chain is encoded by TRBV6-5 joined to TRBJ1-5, with the D segment identity uncertain. The TCR originated in a woman in her sixties who had recovered from COVID-19. CDR3 reads: CASSPDIKGNQPQHF. The DNA sequence reads TGTGCCAGCAGTCCCGACATTAAAGGTAATCAGCCCCAGCATTTT.